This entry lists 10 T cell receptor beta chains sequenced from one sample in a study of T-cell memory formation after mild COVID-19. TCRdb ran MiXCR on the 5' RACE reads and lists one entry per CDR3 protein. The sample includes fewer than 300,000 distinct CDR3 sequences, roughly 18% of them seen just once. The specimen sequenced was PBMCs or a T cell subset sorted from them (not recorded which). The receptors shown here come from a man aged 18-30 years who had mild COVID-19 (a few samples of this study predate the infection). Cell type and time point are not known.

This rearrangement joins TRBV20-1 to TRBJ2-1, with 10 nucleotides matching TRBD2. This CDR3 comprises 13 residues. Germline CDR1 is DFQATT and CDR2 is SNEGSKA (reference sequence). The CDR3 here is CSPAAGGQSEQFF. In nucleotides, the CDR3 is TGCAGCCCAGCAGCGGGGGGGCAAAGTGAGCAGTTCTTC.

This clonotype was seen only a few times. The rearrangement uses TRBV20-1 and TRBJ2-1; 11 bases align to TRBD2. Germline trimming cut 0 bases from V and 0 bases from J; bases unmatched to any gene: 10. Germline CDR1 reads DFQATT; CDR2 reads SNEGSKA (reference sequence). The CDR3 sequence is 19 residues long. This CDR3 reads CSARDRPSGGLSSYNEQFF. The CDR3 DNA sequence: TGCAGTGCTAGAGATCGGCCTAGCGGGGGGTTGAGCTCCTACAATGAGCAGTTCTTC.

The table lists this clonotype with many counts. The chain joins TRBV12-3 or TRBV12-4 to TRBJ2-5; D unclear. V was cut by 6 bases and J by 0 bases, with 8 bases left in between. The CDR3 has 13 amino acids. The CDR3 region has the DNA TGTGCCAGCAGGCAGGCTCACCAAGAGACCCAGTACTTC. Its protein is CASRQAHQETQYF.

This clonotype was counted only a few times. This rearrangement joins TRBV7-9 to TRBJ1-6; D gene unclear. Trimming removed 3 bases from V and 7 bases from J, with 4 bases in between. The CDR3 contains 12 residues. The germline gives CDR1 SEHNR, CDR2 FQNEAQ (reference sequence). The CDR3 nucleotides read TGTGCCAGCAGCTTCCAGAATTCACCCCTCCACTTT. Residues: CASSFQNSPLHF.

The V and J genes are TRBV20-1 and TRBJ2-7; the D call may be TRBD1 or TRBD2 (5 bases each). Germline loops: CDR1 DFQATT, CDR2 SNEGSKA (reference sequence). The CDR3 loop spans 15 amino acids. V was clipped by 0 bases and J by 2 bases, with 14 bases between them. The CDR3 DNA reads TGCAGTGCTAGAGACACCGGGACGCAGGCCTACGAGCAGTACTTC. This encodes CSARDTGTQAYEQYF.

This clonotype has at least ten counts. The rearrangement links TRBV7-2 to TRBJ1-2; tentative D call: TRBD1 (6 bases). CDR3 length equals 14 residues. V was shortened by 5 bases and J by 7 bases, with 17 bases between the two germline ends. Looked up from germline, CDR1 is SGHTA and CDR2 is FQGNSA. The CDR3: CASSNGQRTSGYTF. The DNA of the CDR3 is TGTGCCAGCAGCAACGGACAGCGGACTAGTGGCTACACCTTC.

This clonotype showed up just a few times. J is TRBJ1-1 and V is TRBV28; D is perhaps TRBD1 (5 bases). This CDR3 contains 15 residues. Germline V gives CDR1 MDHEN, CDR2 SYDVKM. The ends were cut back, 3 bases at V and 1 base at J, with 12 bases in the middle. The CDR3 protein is CASSFSGVRNTEAFF. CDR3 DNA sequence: TGTGCCAGCAGTTTTTCGGGGGTAAGGAACACTGAAGCTTTCTTT.

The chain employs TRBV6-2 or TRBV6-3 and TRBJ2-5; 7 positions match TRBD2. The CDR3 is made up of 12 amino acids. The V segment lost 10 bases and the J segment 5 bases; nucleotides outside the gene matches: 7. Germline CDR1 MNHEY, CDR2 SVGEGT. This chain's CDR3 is CATRWGGETQYF. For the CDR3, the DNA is TGTGCCACCCGCTGGGGGGGGGAGACCCAGTACTTC.

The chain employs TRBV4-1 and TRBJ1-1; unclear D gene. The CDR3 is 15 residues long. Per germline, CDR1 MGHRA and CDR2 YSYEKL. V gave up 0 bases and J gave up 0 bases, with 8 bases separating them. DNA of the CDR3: TGCGCCAGCAGCCAAGATCCAGCTATGAACACTGAAGCTTTCTTT. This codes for CASSQDPAMNTEAFF.

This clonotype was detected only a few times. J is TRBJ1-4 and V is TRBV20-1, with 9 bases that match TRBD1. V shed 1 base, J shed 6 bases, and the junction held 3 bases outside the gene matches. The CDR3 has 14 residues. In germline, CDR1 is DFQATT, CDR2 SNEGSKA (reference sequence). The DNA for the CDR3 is TGCAGTGCTAGAGTCGGGACAGGGTATGAAAAACTGTTTTTT. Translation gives CSARVGTGYEKLFF.